This TCR beta chain was identified in a study of human T cells and chemical hapten exposure. Overall study findings and caveats: Compared to controls, expanded TCRs made significantly more large clusters of similar CDR3s. PT1 expanded TCR counts correlated positively with patch test score.

From germline, CDR1 is SGHRS and CDR2 YFSETQ. The CDR3 sequence is 16 residues long. Trimming stripped 0 bases from V and 2 bases from J, with 13 bases between. TCRdb independently ran MiXCR on the RACE reads; one entry per CDR3 protein. The sample has about 68,000 distinct CDR3 sequences; roughly 11% are singletons. Time point denoted: pre-sensitization, week 0. Treatment defined: therapeutic diphenylcyclopropenone sensitization with weekly scalp DPC. As for this clonotype: Antigen unknown.

This sample comprised whole blood, obtained in connection with sensitization to the hapten diphenylcyclopropenone (DPC). V is TRBV5-1 and J is TRBJ2-3, with TRBD1 as a possible D gene (6 bases). This receptor was identified in a woman in her fifties or sixties with alopecia areata. Some clones in this sample may be carry-over from other donors' samples. In DNA, the CDR3 is TGCGCCAGCAGCTTGGATGCGGCAGGGGCCACAGATACGCAGTATTTT. Encoded protein: CASSLDAAGATDTQYF.